This entry features one T cell receptor (beta chain) sequence. These data originate in a study of T cells of healthy individuals. V gave up 1 base and J gave up 3 bases, with 7 bases separating them. This CDR3 spans 13 amino acids. The germline gives CDR1 SGHNT, CDR2 YYREEE (reference sequence). TCRdb passed the 5' RACE reads through MiXCR, listing each CDR3 protein once. The table records 90,000 to 100,000 distinct CDR3 sequences, about 16% of them present only once. The J gene is TRBJ2-5, the V gene TRBV5-4; D may be TRBD1 or TRBD2 (5 bases each). This clonotype originated in a human donor in good health. The CDR3 DNA sequence: TGTGCCAGCAGCTTGTTGGGGGAAGAGACCCAGTACTTC. Translation gives CASSLLGEETQYF.